Described below is a single TCR beta chain sequence and its context. Source study methods: Using reference gene primer amplification, nucleated cell counts were estimated. Clones were sequenced by immunoSEQ multiplex PCR, and TCRdb holds only the in-frame ones, with some missing. V, J and clone size reflect that table, while D and trimming were determined from the DNA. Found here are around 140,000 clones, roughly 90% of them singletons; the top ten hold about 2%. The source of the sample is a study of blood T cell repertoires in COVID-19. About the research overall: Sources were T cells, B-cell-depleted T cells, or PBMCs; the material itself was cDNA or gDNA.

Germline loops: CDR1 MNHEY, CDR2 SVGAGI. There are 14 residues in the CDR3. J lost 3 bases, V lost 10 bases, and 5 bases had no gene match. The V and J genes are TRBV6-5 and TRBJ2-2; 10 bases are a match to TRBD2. Material for sequencing was peripheral blood. The TCR was taken from a man between 65 and 85 years old with active COVID-19. In nucleotides, the CDR3 is TGTGCCACTTGGGGACTAGCGCACACCGGGGAGCTGTTTTTT. Protein: CATWGLAHTGELFF.